The source of this TCR beta chain is a study of shared clonotypes between healthy human individuals. Overall study context: Every donor yielded three CD4 naive, three CD4 memory, two CD8 naive and one CD8 memory plate.

Profiling relied on immunoSEQ multiplex PCR, and the TCRdb table lists in-frame clones only, not all of them. The sample shows about 1.5 million clones, nearly 99% of them seen only once. The study, taken as a whole, reports: Clonotype sharing levels among donors were expected to vary with sequencing depth. Sampling covered blood only; tissue repertoires likely differ.

A note on this clone: Its antigen is undetermined.

V gave up 2 bases and J gave up 6 bases, with 10 bases separating them. The CDR3 length is 13 residues. Germline values: CDR1 MDHEN, CDR2 SYDVKM. The source is a man aged 25-40 years in good health. The chain links TRBV28 to TRBJ1-1; D remains ambiguous. The sequenced sample was naive CD4+ T cells sorted from blood. Subset meaning: CD45RA+ positively selected. CDR3 sequence reads: CASSLNLRPEAFF. The CDR3 nucleotides read TGTGCCAGCAGTTTAAATTTACGACCTGAAGCTTTCTTT.